This T cell receptor beta chain was sequenced in a study of T cell responses to AZD1222 COVID-19 vaccine. Notes on the study in general: Females outnumbered males among donors, who were mostly white British; clonal diversity was possibly underestimated. Spike-wide vaccine-associated CD4 TCRs dominated at 160-218 and 743-854. Unmutated regions of variants are reportedly targeted by nearly half of spike-specific TCRs.

The germline V gene has CDR1 MNHEY and CDR2 SMNVEV (reference sequence). CDR3 size: 16 residues. Trimming shortened V by 7 bases and J by 0 bases, and 13 bases separated the two germline ends. TCRdb's table, derived via immunoSEQ multiplex PCR, lists solely in-frame clones and lacks some. The sample includes tens of thousands of clones, around 87% of them seen just once. A few counts support this clone. Its antigen is not known. The receptor's source is an adult who received the AZD1222 COVID-19 vaccine. The sequences come from peripheral blood, collected 28 days after the second AZD1222 dose. The chain links TRBV27 to TRBJ1-6; D is unresolved. The CDR3 is CASTVGSGSYNSPLHF. DNA of the CDR3: TGTGCCAGCACCGTGGGGAGCGGCTCCTATAATTCACCCCTCCACTTT.